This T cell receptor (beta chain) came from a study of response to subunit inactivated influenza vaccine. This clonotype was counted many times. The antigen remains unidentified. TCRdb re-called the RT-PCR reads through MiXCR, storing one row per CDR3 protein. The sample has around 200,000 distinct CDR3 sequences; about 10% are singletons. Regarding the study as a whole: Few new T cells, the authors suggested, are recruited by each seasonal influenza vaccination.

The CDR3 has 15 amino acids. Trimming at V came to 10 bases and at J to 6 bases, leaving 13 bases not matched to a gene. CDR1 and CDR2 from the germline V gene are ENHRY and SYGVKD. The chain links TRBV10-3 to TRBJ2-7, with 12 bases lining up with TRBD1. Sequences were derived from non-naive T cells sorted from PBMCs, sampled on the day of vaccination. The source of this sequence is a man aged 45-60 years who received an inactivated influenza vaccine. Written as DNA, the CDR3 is TGTGCCACCCTTTCCACCGGGACAGGGGGCGGCGAGCAGTACTTC. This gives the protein CATLSTGTGGGEQYF.